This T cell receptor beta chain was recorded in a study of control samples from healthy donors and cancer patients. Sequencing was performed with immunoSEQ multiplex PCR; in TCRdb, only in-frame clones are kept and a portion is missing. The top ten hold approximately 7% of the sample, which has about 140,000 clones, more than 80% seen once. The V end was cut by 2 bases, the J end by 7 bases, with 8 bases between. This CDR3 region has 13 residues. Germline V gene lookup returns CDR1 KGHSH and CDR2 LQKENI. This clone was counted a single time. The source is a man in his late teens or twenties in good health. Sequencing was done on a sample of blood. J is TRBJ2-2 and V is TRBV18; D is undetermined. CDR3 protein: CASSPISGGELFF. The CDR3 coding sequence is TGTGCCAGCTCACCAATCTCGGGCGGGGAGCTGTTTTTT.